This T cell receptor (beta chain) was documented in a study of T cells expressing NK-cell markers. Study context: With respect to HCMV, seven of the eight sequenced donors were seropositive, and one was seronegative. Study-wide points: As a fraction of CD8+ T cells, dominant NKG2C+ clonotypes reached roughly 1.0-7.0% in 5 to 7 donors. Whether expanded NKG2C+ T cell clones were HCMV specific stayed uncertain. The study found these clonotypes also leading the CD3+CD56-NKG2C+ fraction in a few donors.

Of note for this clonotype: Its target is not known.

TCRdb reprocessed the 5' RACE reads; each CDR3 protein has one entry and no DNA is given. Recorded for this sample: some 440,000 distinct CDR3 sequences. Germline loops: CDR1 SNHLY, CDR2 FYNNEI. CDR3 length: 14 residues. Sequenced sample: blood T cells: a sorted CD56 or NKG2C T cell subset, CD4+ or CD8+ T cells, or bulk PBMC T cells (not recorded which). This chain uses TRBV2 with TRBJ1-3. The TCR sequence derives from a woman between 45 and 60 years old in good health. This chain's CDR3 is CASSRRQPGNTIYF.